What follows are 5 T cell receptor beta chains derived from one specimen sequenced in a study of chemoradiotherapy in HPV16-positive cancers. Clones were read by immunoSEQ multiplex PCR, and TCRdb kept only the in-frame ones, dropping some. The table records about 13,000 clones, approximately 85% of them present only once. The material was blood, obtained from a patient who underwent chemoradiotherapy. The receptors stem from a human donor with HPV-associated anogenital cancer.

The CDR3 region is CASSETRRGQAEGYTF. CDR3 in DNA: TGTGCCAGCAGCGAGACACGAAGGGGACAGGCTGAAGGCTACACCTTC. The chain has TRBV2 and TRBJ1-2, with TRBD1 identical over 8 bases. This CDR3 spans 16 amino acids. After removal of 6 bases from V and 8 bases from J, the junction contained 17 bases not matched to a gene. Germline loops: CDR1 SNHLY, CDR2 FYNNEI. Complete variable domain (other parts from reference TRBV2 and TRBJ1-2): EPEVTQTPSHQVTQMGQEVILRCVPISNHLYFYWYRQILGQKVEFLVSFYNNEISEKSEIFDDQFSVERPDGSNFTLKIRSTKLEDSAMYFCASSETRRGQAEGYTFGSGTRLTVV.

Here the CDR3 reads CAWSGDRGNTIYF. CDR3 nucleotides: TGTGCCTGGAGCGGTGACAGGGGAAACACCATATATTTT. The V gene is TRBV30, the J gene TRBJ1-3, with D possibly being TRBD1 (6 bases). This CDR3 is 13 amino acids long. The germline V and J ends were trimmed by 3 bases and 4 bases, with 10 bases remaining between them. Germline V gene sequence: CDR1 GTSNPN, CDR2 SVGIG (reference sequence). The full variable domain, completed using reference TRBV30 and TRBJ1-3, is SQTIHQWPATLVQPVGSPLSLECTVEGTSNPNLYWYRQAAGRGLQLLFYSVGIGQISSEVPQNLSASRPQDRQFILSSKKLLLSDSGFYLCAWSGDRGNTIYFGEGSWLTVV.

This clone was observed once. V usage is TRBV7-8 and J usage is TRBJ2-3; 10 bases line up with TRBD1. Germline V gives CDR1 SGHVS, CDR2 FQNEAQ. This CDR3 region has 15 residues. The V and J ends lost 3 bases and 5 bases, in that order; junction bases with no gene match: 5. The CDR3 here is CASSFGQGDRDTQYF. CDR3 nucleotides: TGTGCCAGCAGCTTCGGACAGGGGGATAGAGATACGCAGTATTTT.

The rearrangement uses TRBV5-6 and TRBJ2-1; 9 bases line up with TRBD2. This CDR3 has 16 residues. The germline gives CDR1 SGHDT, CDR2 YYEEEE. After removal of 0 bases from V and 4 bases from J, the junction contained 5 bases not matched to a gene. In DNA form, the CDR3 reads TGTGCCAGCAGCTTGGAAACTAGCGGGTATTACAATGAGCAGTTCTTC. Protein product: CASSLETSGYYNEQFF.

The chain recombines TRBV15 with TRBJ2-1; TRBD1 is a possible D gene (6 bases). V was cut by 0 bases and J by 0 bases, with 15 bases left in between. CDR1 is LNHNV and CDR2 is YYDKDF in the germline V gene (reference sequence). The CDR3 is 18 residues long. This CDR3 reads CATSRDVQGRTSYNEQFF. The CDR3 coding sequence is TGTGCCACCAGCAGAGATGTTCAGGGGCGGACCTCCTACAATGAGCAGTTCTTC.